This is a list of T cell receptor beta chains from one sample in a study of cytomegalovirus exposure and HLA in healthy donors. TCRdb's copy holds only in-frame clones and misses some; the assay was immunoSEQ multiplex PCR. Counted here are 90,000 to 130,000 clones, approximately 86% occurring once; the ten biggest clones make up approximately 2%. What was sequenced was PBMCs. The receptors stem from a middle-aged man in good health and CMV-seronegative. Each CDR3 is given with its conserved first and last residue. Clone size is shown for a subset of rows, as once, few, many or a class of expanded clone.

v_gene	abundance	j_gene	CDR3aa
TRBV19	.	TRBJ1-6	CASSSSTGAPLHF
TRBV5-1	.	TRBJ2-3	CASSLVGARTDTQYF
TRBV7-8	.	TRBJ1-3	CASSDRDRGTIYF
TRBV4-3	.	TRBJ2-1	CASSQGKGGTGFYNEQFF
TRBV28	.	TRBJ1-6	CACRGRENSPLHF
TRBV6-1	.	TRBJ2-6	CATLRQAAGANVLTF
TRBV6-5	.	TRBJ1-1	CASRQGLLRDTEAFF
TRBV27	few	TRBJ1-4	CASTGVGDEKLFF
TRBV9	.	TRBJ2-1	CASSVGGWGGDEQFF
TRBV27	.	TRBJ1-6	CASSLYGDSPLHF
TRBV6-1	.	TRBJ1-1	CASSDRRAALNTEAFF
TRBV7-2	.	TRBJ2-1	CASTLDRGLYNEQFF
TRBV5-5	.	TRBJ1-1	CASSLRGPMNTEAFF
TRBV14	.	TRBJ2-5	CASSPRERGGPGQETQYF
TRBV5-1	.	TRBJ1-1	CASRLVMNTEAFF
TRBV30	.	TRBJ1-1	CAWTGQVMNTEAFF
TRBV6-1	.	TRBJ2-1	CASSRQATDNEQFF
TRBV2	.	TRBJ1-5	CASRGGQSNQPQHF
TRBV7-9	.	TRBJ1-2	CASSLAQGTNYGYTF
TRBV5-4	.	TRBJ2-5	CASSLGGTGGETQYF
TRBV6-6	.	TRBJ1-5	CASSYSTGGNNQPQHF
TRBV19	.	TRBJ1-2	CASSIFSGQGNYGYTF
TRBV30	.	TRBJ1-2	CAWSGRGSINPHYGYTF
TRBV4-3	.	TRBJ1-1	CASSQARQGGGMNTEAFF
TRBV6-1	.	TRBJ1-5	CASSVMGTELTPNQPQHF
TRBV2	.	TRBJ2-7	CASLGTVSYEQYF